This TCR beta chain is from a study of cytotoxic CD8 clonotypes in ibrutinib-treated CLL. TCRdb's copy holds only in-frame clones and misses some; the assay was immunoSEQ multiplex PCR. This table has approximately 150,000 clones, around 77% appearing once. This clonotype originated in a human donor with chronic lymphocytic leukemia. The specimen was PBMCs, collected after 12 months of ibrutinib treatment.

In nucleotides, the CDR3 is TGTGCCAGAGAGTATGGCGGCTGTTACGAGCAGTACTTC. Residues: CAREYGGCYEQYF. V gene TRBV19 combines with J gene TRBJ2-7; D unclear. CDR1 is LNHDA, CDR2 SQIVND, per germline (reference sequence). V lost 9 bases to trimming and J lost 4 bases, with 16 bases between them. The CDR3 spans 13 residues.